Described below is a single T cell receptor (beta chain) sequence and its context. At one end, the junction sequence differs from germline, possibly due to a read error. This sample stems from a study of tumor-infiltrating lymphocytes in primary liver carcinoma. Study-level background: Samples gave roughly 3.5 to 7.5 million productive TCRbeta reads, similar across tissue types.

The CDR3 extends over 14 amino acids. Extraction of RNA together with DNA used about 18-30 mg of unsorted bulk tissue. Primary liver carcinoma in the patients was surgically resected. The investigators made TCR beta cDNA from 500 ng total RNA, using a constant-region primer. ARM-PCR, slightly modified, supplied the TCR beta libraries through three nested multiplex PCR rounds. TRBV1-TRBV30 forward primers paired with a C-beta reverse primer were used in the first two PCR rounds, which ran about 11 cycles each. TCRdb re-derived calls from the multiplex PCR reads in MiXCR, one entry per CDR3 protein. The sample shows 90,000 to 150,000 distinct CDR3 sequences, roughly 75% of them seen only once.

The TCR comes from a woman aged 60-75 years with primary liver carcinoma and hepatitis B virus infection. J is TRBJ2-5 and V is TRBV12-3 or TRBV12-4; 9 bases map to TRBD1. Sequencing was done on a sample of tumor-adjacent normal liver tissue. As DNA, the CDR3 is TGTACCAGGCCCGGGACAGGGCTGAAGGAGACCCAGTACTTC. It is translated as CTRPGTGLKETQYF.